Listed below are T cell receptor beta chains from one sample, sequenced in a study of cytomegalovirus exposure and HLA in healthy donors. Method: immunoSEQ multiplex PCR; TCRdb's copy keeps in-frame clones and lacks some. This sample has roughly 160,000 clones, with approximately 80% found just once. The sample taken for sequencing was PBMCs. These receptors originate from a woman aged 25-40 years in good health and CMV-seronegative. The CDR3 runs from the conserved cysteine through the conserved F or W. A D gene is named only where the DNA matches it firmly. Not all rows give a size; the values are once, few, many and, for expanded clones, a class.

J | D | size | V | CDR3 | DNA
TRBJ2-7 | NA | once | TRBV30 | CAWSYNRLWEQYF | TGTGCCTGGAGTTACAACCGACTTTGGGAGCAGTACTTC
TRBJ2-3 | TRBD2 | NA | TRBV4-3 | CASSPPVAGHQYF | TGCGCCAGCAGCCCCCCGGTAGCGGGTCACCAGTATTTT
TRBJ1-6 | NA | NA | TRBV13 | CASSFKDRGSPLHF | TGTGCCAGCAGCTTCAAGGACAGAGGCTCACCCCTCCACTTT
TRBJ1-1 | NA | NA | TRBV7-9 | CASSLFGGKETEAFF | TGTGCCAGCAGCTTATTCGGGGGGAAGGAGACTGAAGCTTTCTTT
TRBJ2-1 | TRBD1 | NA | TRBV12-5 | CASGLVLQGALITEQFF | TGTGCTAGTGGTTTGGTTCTACAGGGGGCGCTGATCACTGAGCAGTTCTTC
TRBJ1-1 | NA | NA | TRBV6-6 | CASSLRRGLVNTEAFF | TGTGCCAGCAGTTTGAGGCGAGGTTTGGTGAACACTGAAGCTTTCTTT
TRBJ1-1 | TRBD1 | once | TRBV7-8 | CASSSSQGRMNTEAFF | TGTGCCAGCAGCTCATCACAGGGGCGCATGAACACTGAAGCTTTCTTT
TRBJ2-3 | NA | NA | TRBV5-3 | CASNQGLDTDTQYF | TGTGCCAGTAATCAGGGTCTAGACACAGATACGCAGTATTTT
TRBJ2-3 | TRBD2 | NA | TRBV10-3 | CAISAGTSESDTQYF | TGTGCCATCAGTGCCGGGACTAGTGAATCAGATACGCAGTATTTT
TRBJ1-5 | NA | NA | TRBV30 | CAWERGGGQPQHF | TGTGCCTGGGAGCGCGGGGGCGGTCAGCCCCAGCATTTT
TRBJ2-7 | NA | NA | TRBV30 | CAWSVTGSITIDRYEQYF | TGTGCCTGGAGTGTAACAGGCTCTATCACGATTGACCGCTACGAGCAGTACTTC
TRBJ1-1 | NA | NA | TRBV7-8 | CASSPTRGTDTEAFF | TGTGCCAGCAGCCCGACAAGGGGTACGGACACTGAAGCTTTCTTT
TRBJ2-1 | NA | few | TRBV19 | CASSTYRQYNEQFF | TGTGCCAGTAGTACCTACAGACAGTACAATGAGCAGTTCTTC
TRBJ1-1 | TRBD1 | few | TRBV5-6 | CASSLGRRDREAFF | TGTGCCAGCAGCTTGGGGCGAAGGGACAGGGAAGCTTTCTTT
TRBJ1-1 | NA | NA | TRBV6-5 | CASSYSEGLNTEAFF | TGTGCCAGCAGTTACTCGGAGGGGTTGAACACTGAAGCTTTCTTT
TRBJ2-7 | NA | NA | TRBV7-2 | CASSLALLREQYF | TGTGCCAGCAGCTTAGCCCTCCTGAGGGAGCAGTACTTC
TRBJ2-6 | TRBD1 | NA | TRBV30 | CAWSARGTGANVLTF | TGTGCCTGGAGTGCCAGGGGGACTGGGGCCAACGTCCTGACTTTC
TRBJ2-5 | NA | few | TRBV2 | CASSAGHFGETQYF | TGTGCCAGCAGTGCGGGACACTTCGGAGAGACCCAGTACTTC
TRBJ1-2 | NA | NA | TRBV30 | CAWTKVGYGYTF | TGTGCCTGGACCAAAGTCGGGTATGGCTACACCTTC
TRBJ1-1 | NA | NA | TRBV15 | CATSRDRSREAFF | TGTGCCACCAGCAGAGATAGGAGTAGAGAAGCTTTCTTT
TRBJ2-7 | TRBD1 | NA | TRBV2 | CASGWDREQGEQYF | TGTGCCAGCGGGTGGGACAGGGAACAGGGTGAGCAGTACTTC
TRBJ1-5 | TRBD1 | once | TRBV5-1 | CASSPGQGSNQPQHF | TGCGCCAGCAGCCCGGGACAGGGTTCCAATCAGCCCCAGCATTTT
TRBJ2-7 | NA | NA | TRBV19 | CASGAGDEQYF | TGTGCCAGTGGGGCAGGGGACGAGCAGTACTTC
TRBJ2-5 | TRBD2 | NA | TRBV9 | CASSVLGTSGRPIQETQYF | TGTGCCAGCAGCGTATTGGGGACTAGCGGGAGACCCATACAAGAGACCCAGTACTTC
TRBJ1-2 | TRBD1 | NA | TRBV27 | CASSSNDRVSGYTF | TGTGCCAGCAGTTCCAACGACAGGGTTTCTGGCTACACCTTC
TRBJ2-3 | TRBD2 | NA | TRBV7-2 | CASSLEGRGGTDTQYF | TGTGCCAGCAGCTTAGAAGGGAGGGGAGGCACAGATACGCAGTATTTT